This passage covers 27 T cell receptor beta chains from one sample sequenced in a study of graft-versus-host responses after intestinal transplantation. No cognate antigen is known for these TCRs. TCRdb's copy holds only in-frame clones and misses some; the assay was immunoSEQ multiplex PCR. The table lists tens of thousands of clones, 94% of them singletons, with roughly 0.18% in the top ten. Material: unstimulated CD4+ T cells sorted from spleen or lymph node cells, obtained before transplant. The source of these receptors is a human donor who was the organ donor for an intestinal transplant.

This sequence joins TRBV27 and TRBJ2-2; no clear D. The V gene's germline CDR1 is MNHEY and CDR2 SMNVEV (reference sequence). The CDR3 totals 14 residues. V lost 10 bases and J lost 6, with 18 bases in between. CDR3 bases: TGTGCCACTAAGCCGTGGCCCGGGCCCGGGGAGCTGTTTTTT. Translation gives CATKPWPGPGELFF.

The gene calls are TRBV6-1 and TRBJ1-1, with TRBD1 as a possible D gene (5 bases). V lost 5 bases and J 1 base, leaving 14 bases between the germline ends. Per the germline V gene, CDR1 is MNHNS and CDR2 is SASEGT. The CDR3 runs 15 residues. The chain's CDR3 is CASSPTGSGNTEAFF. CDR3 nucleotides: TGTGCCAGCAGTCCAACAGGATCCGGGAACACTGAAGCTTTCTTT.

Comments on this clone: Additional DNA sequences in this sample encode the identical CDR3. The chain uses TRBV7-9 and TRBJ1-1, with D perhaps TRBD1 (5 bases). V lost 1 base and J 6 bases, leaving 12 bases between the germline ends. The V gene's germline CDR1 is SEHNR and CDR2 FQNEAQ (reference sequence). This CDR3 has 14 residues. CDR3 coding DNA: TGTGCCAGCAGCTTAGAACTCAGGGAGGCTGAAGCTTTCTTT. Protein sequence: CASSLELREAEAFF.

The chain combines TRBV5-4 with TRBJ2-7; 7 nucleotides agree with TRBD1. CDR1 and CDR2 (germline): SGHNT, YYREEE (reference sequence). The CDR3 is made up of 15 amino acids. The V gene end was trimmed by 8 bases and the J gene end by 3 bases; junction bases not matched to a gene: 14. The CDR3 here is CASGALGRDSYEQYF. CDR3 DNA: TGTGCCAGTGGTGCTCTGGGACGGGACAGCTACGAGCAGTACTTC.

CDR3 loop: CASSLTGQVEKLFF. The CDR3 nucleotides are TGTGCCAGCAGTCTGACAGGGCAGGTTGAAAAACTGTTTTTT. V is TRBV2 and J is TRBJ1-4; TRBD1 matches at 7 bases. The V gene end was trimmed by 5 bases and the J gene end by 7 bases; junction bases not matched to a gene: 7. The germline V gene encodes CDR1 SNHLY and CDR2 FYNNEI. CDR3 size: 14 residues.

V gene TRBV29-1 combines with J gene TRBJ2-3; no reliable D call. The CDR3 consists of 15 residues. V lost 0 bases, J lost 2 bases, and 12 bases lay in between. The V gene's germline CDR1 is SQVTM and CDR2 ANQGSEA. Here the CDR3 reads CSVEEGSDFTDTQYF. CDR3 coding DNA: TGCAGCGTTGAAGAGGGATCGGATTTCACAGATACGCAGTATTTT.

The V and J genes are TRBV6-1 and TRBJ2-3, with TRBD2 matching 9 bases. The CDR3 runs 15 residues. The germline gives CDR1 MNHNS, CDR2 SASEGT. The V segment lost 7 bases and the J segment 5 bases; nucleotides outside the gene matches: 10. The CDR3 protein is CASTVPAGGGDTQYF. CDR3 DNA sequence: TGTGCCAGCACCGTCCCGGCGGGGGGGGGAGATACGCAGTATTTT.

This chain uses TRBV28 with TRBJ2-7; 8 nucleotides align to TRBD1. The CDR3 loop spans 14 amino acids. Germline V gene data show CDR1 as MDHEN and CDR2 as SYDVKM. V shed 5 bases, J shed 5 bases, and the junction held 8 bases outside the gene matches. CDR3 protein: CASSPRPDRDEQYF. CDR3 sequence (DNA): TGTGCCAGCAGTCCACGGCCGGACAGGGACGAGCAGTACTTC.

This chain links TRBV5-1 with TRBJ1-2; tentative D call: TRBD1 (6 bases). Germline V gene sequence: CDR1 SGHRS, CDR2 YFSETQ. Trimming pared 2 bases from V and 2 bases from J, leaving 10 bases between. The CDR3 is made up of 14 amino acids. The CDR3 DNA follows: TGCGCCAGCAGCTTCGGGGGGGCGAACTATGGCTACACCTTC. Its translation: CASSFGGANYGYTF. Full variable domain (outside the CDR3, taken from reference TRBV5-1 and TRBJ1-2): KAGVTQTPRYLIKTRGQQVTLSCSPISGHRSVSWYQQTPGQGLQFLFEYFSETQRNKGNFPGRFSGRQFSNSRSEMNVSTLELGDSALYLCASSFGGANYGYTFGSGTRLTVV.

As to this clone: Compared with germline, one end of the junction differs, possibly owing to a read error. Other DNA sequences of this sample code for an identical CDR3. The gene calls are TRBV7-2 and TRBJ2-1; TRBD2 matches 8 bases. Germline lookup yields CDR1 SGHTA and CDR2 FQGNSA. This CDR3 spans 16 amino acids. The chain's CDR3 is CASSLSERGIYNEQFF. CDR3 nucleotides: TGTGCCAGTAGCTTATCAGAGCGGGGGATCTACAATGAGCAGTTCTTC.

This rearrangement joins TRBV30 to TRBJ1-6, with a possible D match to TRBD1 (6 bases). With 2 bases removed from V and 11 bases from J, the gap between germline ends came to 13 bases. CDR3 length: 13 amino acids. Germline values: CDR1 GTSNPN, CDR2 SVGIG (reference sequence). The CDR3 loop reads CAWSSEGGTPLHF. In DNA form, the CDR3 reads TGTGCCTGGAGTTCAGAGGGGGGCACACCCCTCCACTTT.

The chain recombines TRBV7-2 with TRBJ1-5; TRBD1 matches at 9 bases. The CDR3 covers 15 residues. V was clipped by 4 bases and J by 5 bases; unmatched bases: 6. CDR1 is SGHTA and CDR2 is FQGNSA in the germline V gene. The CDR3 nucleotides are TGTGCCAGCAGCTGGGCGACAGGGGGGTATCAGCCCCAGCATTTT. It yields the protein CASSWATGGYQPQHF.

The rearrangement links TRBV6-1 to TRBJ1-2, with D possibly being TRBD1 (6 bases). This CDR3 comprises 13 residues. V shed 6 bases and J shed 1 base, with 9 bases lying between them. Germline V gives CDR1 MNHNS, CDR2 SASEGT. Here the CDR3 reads CASSQDSNYGYTF. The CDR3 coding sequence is TGTGCCAGCAGCCAGGACAGTAACTATGGCTACACCTTC.

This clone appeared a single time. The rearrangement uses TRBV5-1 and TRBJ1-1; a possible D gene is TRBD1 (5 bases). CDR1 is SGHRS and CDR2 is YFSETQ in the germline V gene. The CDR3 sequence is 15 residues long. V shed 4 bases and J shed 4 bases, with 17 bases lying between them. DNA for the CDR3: TGCGCCAGCAGCGCGGACCGGGTGGGGGGCACTGAAGCTTTCTTT. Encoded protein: CASSADRVGGTEAFF. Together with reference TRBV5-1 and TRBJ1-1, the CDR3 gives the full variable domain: KAGVTQTPRYLIKTRGQQVTLSCSPISGHRSVSWYQQTPGQGLQFLFEYFSETQRNKGNFPGRFSGRQFSNSRSEMNVSTLELGDSALYLCASSADRVGGTEAFFGQGTRLTVV.

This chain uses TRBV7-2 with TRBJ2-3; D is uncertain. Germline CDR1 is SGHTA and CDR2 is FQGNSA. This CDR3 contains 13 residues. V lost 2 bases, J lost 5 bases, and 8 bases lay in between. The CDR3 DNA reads TGTGCCAGCAGCTTAAGGGTTAGAGATACGCAGTATTTT. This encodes CASSLRVRDTQYF.

CDR3 protein: CASSYSGGSYNEQFF. The CDR3 DNA sequence: TGTGCCAGCAGTTACTCGGGGGGCAGCTACAATGAGCAGTTCTTC. The chain employs TRBV6-5 and TRBJ2-1; tentatively, D is TRBD1 or TRBD2 (6 bases each). This CDR3 region has 15 residues. V lost 0 bases and J lost 3, with 9 bases in between. Germline V lookup: CDR1 MNHEY, CDR2 SVGAGI.

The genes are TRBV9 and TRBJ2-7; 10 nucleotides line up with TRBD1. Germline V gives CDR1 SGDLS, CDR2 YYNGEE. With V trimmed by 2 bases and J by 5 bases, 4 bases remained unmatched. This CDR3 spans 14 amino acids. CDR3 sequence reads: CASSVRQGAHEQYF. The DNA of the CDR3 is TGTGCCAGCAGCGTTAGACAGGGGGCCCACGAGCAGTACTTC.

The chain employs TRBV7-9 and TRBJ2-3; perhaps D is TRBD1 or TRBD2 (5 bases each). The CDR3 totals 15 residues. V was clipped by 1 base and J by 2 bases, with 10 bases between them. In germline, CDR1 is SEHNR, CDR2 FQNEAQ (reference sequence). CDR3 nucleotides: TGTGCCAGCAGCTTAGGGTCGGGGCTCACAGATACGCAGTATTTT. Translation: CASSLGSGLTDTQYF.

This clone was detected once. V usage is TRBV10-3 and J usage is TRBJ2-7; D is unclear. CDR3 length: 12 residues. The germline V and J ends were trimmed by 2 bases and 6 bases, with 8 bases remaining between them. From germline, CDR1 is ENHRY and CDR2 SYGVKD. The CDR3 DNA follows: TGTGCCATCAGTGAGCCTATTACCGAGCAGTACTTC. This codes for CAISEPITEQYF.

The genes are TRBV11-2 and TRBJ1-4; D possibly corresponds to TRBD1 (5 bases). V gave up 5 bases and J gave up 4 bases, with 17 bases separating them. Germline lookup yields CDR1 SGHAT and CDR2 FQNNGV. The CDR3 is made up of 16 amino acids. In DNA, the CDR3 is TGTGCCAGCAGCAGTGCGTTGGGGGTTTTTAATGAAAAACTGTTTTTT. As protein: CASSSALGVFNEKLFF.

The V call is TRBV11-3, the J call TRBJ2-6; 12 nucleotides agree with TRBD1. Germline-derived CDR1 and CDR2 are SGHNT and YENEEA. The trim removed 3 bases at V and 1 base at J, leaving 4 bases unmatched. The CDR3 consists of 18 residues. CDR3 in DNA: TGTGCCAGCAGCTTCCGGGACAGGGGGCCTTCTGGGGCCAACGTCCTGACTTTC. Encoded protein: CASSFRDRGPSGANVLTF.

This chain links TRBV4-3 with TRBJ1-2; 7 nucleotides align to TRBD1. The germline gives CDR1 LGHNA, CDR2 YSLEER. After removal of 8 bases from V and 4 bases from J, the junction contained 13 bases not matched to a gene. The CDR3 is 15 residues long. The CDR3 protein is CASQKGRAGGYGYTF. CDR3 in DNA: TGCGCCAGCCAAAAAGGTCGAGCAGGGGGCTATGGCTACACCTTC.

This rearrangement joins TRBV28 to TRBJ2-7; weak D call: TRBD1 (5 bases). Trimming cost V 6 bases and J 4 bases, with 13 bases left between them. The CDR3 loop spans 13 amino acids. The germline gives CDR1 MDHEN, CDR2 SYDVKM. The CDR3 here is CASSYLGAYEQYF. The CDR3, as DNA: TGTGCCAGCAGCTACTTAGGGGCTTACGAGCAGTACTTC.

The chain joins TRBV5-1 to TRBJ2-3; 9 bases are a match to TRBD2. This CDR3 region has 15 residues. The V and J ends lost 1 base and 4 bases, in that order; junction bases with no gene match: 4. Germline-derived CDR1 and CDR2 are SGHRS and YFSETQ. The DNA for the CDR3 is TGCGCCAGCAGCTTGCAGGCTAGCGGGGCAGATACGCAGTATTTT. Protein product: CASSLQASGADTQYF.

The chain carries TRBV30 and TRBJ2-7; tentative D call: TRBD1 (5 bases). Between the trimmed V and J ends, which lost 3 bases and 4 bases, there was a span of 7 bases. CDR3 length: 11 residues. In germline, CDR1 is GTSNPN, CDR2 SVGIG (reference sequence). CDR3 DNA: TGTGCCTGGAGCAGGGCTTACGAGCAGTACTTC. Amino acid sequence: CAWSRAYEQYF.

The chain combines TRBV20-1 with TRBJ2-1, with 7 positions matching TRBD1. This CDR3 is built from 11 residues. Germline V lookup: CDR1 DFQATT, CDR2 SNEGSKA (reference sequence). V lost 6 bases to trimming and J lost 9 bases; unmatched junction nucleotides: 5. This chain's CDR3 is CSAGTASEQFF. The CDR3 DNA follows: TGCAGTGCCGGGACAGCCAGTGAGCAGTTCTTC.

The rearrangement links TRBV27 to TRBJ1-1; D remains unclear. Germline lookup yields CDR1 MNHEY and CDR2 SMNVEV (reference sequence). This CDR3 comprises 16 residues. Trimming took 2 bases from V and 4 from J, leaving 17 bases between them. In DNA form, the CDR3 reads TGTGCCAGCAGTTTAAGGCTACCGGCTTGGGGCACTGAAGCTTTCTTT. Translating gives CASSLRLPAWGTEAFF.